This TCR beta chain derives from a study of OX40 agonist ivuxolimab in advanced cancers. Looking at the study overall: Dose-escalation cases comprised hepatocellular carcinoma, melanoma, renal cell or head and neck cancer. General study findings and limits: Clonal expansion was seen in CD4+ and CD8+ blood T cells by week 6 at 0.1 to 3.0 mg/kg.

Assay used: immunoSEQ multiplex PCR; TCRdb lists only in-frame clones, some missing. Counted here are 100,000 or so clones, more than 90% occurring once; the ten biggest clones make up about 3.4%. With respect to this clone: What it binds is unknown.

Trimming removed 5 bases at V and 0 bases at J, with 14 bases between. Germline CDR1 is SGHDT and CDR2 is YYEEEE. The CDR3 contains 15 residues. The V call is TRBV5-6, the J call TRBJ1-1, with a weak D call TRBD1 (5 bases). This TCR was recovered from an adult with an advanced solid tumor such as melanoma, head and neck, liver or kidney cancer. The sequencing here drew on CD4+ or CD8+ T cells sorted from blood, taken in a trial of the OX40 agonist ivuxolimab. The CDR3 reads CASSLSGFMNTEAFF. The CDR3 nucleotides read TGTGCCAGCAGTTTATCAGGGTTTATGAACACTGAAGCTTTCTTT.